Here is one TCR beta chain with its context. These data originate in a study of blood T cell repertoires in COVID-19. Across the study: Samples came from the United States, Italy and Spain, spanning acute and convalescent COVID-19.

The protocol was immunoSEQ multiplex PCR, while the TCRdb copy is restricted to in-frame clones and leaves out a portion. Here the sample spans a few hundred thousand clones, about 90% being singletons. The CDR3 is made up of 14 amino acids. With 0 bases clipped from V and 6 bases from J, the junction kept 5 bases outside the gene matches. CDR1 SEHNR and CDR2 FQNEAQ come from the germline V gene (reference sequence). The receptor's source is a human donor in a cohort exposed to, infected with or recovered from COVID-19 (not recorded which). The donor label of this sample is uncertain. This chain uses TRBV7-9 with TRBJ2-7; 7 bases are a match to TRBD2. The sequenced sample was PBMCs or T cells enriched from blood (not recorded which). DNA of the CDR3: TGTGCCAGCAGCTTAGCGCGGGAGTCGCGCGAGCAGTACTTC. Its protein product is CASSLARESREQYF.